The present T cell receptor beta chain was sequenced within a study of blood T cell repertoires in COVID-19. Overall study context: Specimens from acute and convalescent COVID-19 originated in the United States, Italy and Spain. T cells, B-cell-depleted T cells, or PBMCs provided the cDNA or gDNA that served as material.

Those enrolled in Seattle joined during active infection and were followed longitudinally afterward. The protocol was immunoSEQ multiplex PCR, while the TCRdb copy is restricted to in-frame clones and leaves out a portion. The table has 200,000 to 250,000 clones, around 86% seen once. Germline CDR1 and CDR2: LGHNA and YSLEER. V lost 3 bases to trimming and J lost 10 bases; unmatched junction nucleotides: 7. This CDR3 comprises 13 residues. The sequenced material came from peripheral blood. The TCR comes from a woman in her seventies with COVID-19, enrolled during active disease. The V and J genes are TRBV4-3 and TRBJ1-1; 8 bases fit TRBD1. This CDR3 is CASSQETGTGAFF. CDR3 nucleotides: TGCGCCAGCAGCCAGGAAACCGGGACAGGAGCTTTCTTT.